The 30 T cell receptor beta chains reported below all come from one sample, sequenced in a study of cytomegalovirus exposure and HLA in healthy donors (dated by TCRdb to about 2017). Receptor amplification or capture employed the immunoSEQ multiplex PCR assay. For the multiplex PCR, a mixture combining 60 forward primers for TCR Vbeta segments and 13 reverse primers for TCR Jbeta segments was used. TCRdb mirrors the immuneACCESS table, restricted to in-frame sequences. Some clones are absent from its copies; in checked studies, under half trace to an unresolved V gene, and the reason for the others is unknown. Within this sample are almost 200,000 clones, with around three quarters of them counted one time only. The ten largest clonotypes hold around 4.8% of the sample. The sequencing input was PBMCs. The receptors were sampled from a woman under 40 in good health and CMV-seropositive.

This chain links TRBV4-1 with TRBJ2-2, with TRBD1 matching over 8 bases. The trim removed 3 bases at V and 9 bases at J, leaving 3 bases unmatched. Per germline, CDR1 MGHRA and CDR2 YSYEKL. This CDR3 comprises 13 residues. DNA for the CDR3: TGCGCCAGCAGCCACCAGGGGGCCCGGGAGCTGTTTTTT. Translating it yields CASSHQGARELFF.

This chain links TRBV6-5 with TRBJ2-5, with D maybe TRBD2 (5 bases). This CDR3 is built from 15 residues. Trimming stripped 0 bases from V and 2 bases from J, with 10 bases between. CDR1 and CDR2 from the germline V gene are MNHEY and SVGAGI. The CDR3 reads CASSYSSGNQETQYF. CDR3 nucleotide sequence: TGTGCCAGCAGTTACTCGTCCGGGAATCAAGAGACCCAGTACTTC.

The chain has TRBV2 and TRBJ1-5, with 8 bases lining up with TRBD1. The CDR3 has 15 residues. Germline V gene data show CDR1 as SNHLY and CDR2 as FYNNEI. The V gene end was trimmed by 7 bases and the J gene end by 0 bases; junction bases not matched to a gene: 5. CDR3 sequence (DNA): TGTGCCAGCAAGCCCGGGACAGGTAGCAATCAGCCCCAGCATTTT. The encoded protein is CASKPGTGSNQPQHF.

The chain joins TRBV7-9 to TRBJ1-4, with 7 bases that match TRBD1. V lost 8 bases and J lost 3; bases outside the gene matches: 9. The CDR3 extends over 15 amino acids. CDR1 is SEHNR, CDR2 FQNEAQ, per germline (reference sequence). The chain's CDR3 is CASRKRTGANEKLFF. The CDR3 DNA reads TGTGCCAGCCGAAAAAGGACAGGCGCTAATGAAAAACTGTTTTTT.

The chain is built from TRBV7-8 and TRBJ1-1; D unclear. Deletions cut 2 bases from V and 1 base from J, with 8 bases between. From germline, CDR1 is SGHVS and CDR2 FQNEAQ. The CDR3 runs 14 residues. CDR3 nucleotide sequence: TGTGCCAGCAGCTTAACCCGGGGGAACACTGAAGCTTTCTTT. It yields the protein CASSLTRGNTEAFF. Looking up the rest from reference TRBV7-8 and TRBJ1-1 gives the full variable domain: GAGVSQSPRYKVAKRGQDVALRCDPISGHVSLFWYQQALGQGPEFLTYFQNEAQLDKSGLPSDRFFAERPEGSVSTLKIQRTQQEDSAVYLCASSLTRGNTEAFFGQGTRLTVV.

This clone was picked up one time. The V gene is TRBV2, the J gene TRBJ2-7, with 7 bases identical to TRBD1. Germline V CDR1 and CDR2: SNHLY, FYNNEI. The length of the CDR3 is 16 residues. Trimming cost V 1 base and J 0 bases; bases outside gene matches: 6. This chain's CDR3 is CASSEGTGWSSYEQYF. CDR3 nucleotide sequence: TGTGCCAGCAGTGAAGGGACAGGTTGGAGCTCCTACGAGCAGTACTTC.

The chain recombines TRBV7-2 with TRBJ1-6; D is perhaps TRBD1 (5 bases). Germline V CDR1 and CDR2: SGHTA, FQGNSA. This CDR3 comprises 16 residues. V was pared by 1 base and J by 7 bases, with 14 bases between. The CDR3 sequence: CASSLVGGVWNSPLHF. The CDR3 coding sequence is TGTGCCAGCAGCTTAGTGGGGGGGGTTTGGAATTCACCCCTCCACTTT. The full variable domain, rest sourced from reference TRBV7-2 and TRBJ1-6, is GAGVSQSPSNKVTEKGKDVELRCDPISGHTALYWYRQSLGQGLEFLIYFQGNSAPDKSGLPSDRFSAERTGGSVSTLTIQRTQQEDSAVYLCASSLVGGVWNSPLHFGNGTRLTVT.

The chain employs TRBV18 and TRBJ1-2; D is unresolved. The length of the CDR3 is 12 residues. CDR1 is KGHSH, CDR2 LQKENI, per germline. Trimming pared 6 bases from V and 2 bases from J, leaving 7 bases between. DNA for the CDR3: TGTGCCAGCTCCACCGGGAACTATGGCTACACCTTC. Amino acids: CASSTGNYGYTF.

The chain is built from TRBV5-6 and TRBJ1-4, with D unresolved. The CDR3 consists of 15 residues. Per germline, CDR1 SGHDT and CDR2 YYEEEE. V lost 1 base and J lost 1, with 8 bases in between. CDR3 region: CASSLRGGTNEKLFF. CDR3 sequence (DNA): TGTGCCAGCAGCTTGCGGGGAGGAACTAATGAAAAACTGTTTTTT.

The genes are TRBV29-1 and TRBJ2-5; TRBD2 matches 9 bases. This CDR3 is 14 amino acids long. V dropped 3 bases and J dropped 5; count of bases not matched to a gene: 7. The germline V gene encodes CDR1 SQVTM and CDR2 ANQGSEA. CDR3 sequence reads: CSVDFSTSGETQYF. The CDR3 region has the DNA TGCAGCGTTGACTTTAGTACTAGCGGGGAGACCCAGTACTTC.

The rearrangement uses TRBV4-3 and TRBJ2-3, with 9 bases aligning to TRBD1. Per germline, CDR1 LGHNA and CDR2 YSLEER. V was clipped by 5 bases and J by 4 bases; unmatched bases: 13. This CDR3 region has 17 residues. The CDR3 loop reads CASSGAGDRGGADTQYF. In DNA form, the CDR3 reads TGCGCCAGCAGCGGAGCGGGTGACAGGGGGGGCGCAGATACGCAGTATTTT.

V usage is TRBV7-9 and J usage is TRBJ2-7; 8 nucleotides agree with TRBD2. CDR1 SEHNR and CDR2 FQNEAQ come from the germline V gene (reference sequence). J was trimmed by 2 bases and V by 4 bases; bases with no gene match: 7. There are 15 residues in the CDR3. CDR3: CASSSQRGKAYEQYF. In DNA, the CDR3 is TGTGCCAGCAGCTCTCAGCGGGGGAAAGCCTACGAGCAGTACTTC.

The rearrangement uses TRBV11-3 and TRBJ2-7; TRBD2 matches at 7 bases. Per the germline V gene, CDR1 is SGHNT and CDR2 is YENEEA. This CDR3 has 15 amino acids. The V gene end was trimmed by 7 bases and the J gene end by 1 base; junction bases not matched to a gene: 10. This CDR3 is CASNPGGSGSYEQYF. CDR3 in DNA: TGTGCCAGCAACCCCGGGGGTAGCGGGTCCTACGAGCAGTACTTC.

V usage is TRBV10-1 and J usage is TRBJ2-1; possibly TRBD2 for D (6 bases). Per germline, CDR1 WNHNN and CDR2 SYGVQD (reference sequence). The CDR3 loop spans 13 amino acids. V dropped 3 bases and J dropped 7 bases, with 10 bases sitting between them. The CDR3 here is CASSEAGRNEQFF. The DNA of the CDR3 is TGCGCCAGCAGTGAAGCGGGTCGGAATGAGCAGTTCTTC.

In its sample, this clone was seen a few times. The gene calls are TRBV7-9 and TRBJ2-3; 11 nucleotides agree with TRBD1. The CDR3 loop spans 15 amino acids. V gave up 5 bases and J gave up 8 bases; unmatched junction bases: 9. CDR1 SEHNR and CDR2 FQNEAQ come from the germline V gene (reference sequence). CDR3 DNA sequence: TGTGCCAGCAGCCGCGGGACAGGGGGGTTCGGTACGCAGTATTTT. Its protein is CASSRGTGGFGTQYF. Full variable domain (remainder filled in from reference TRBV7-9 and TRBJ2-3): DTGVSQNPRHKITKRGQNVTFRCDPISEHNRLYWYRQTLGQGPEFLTYFQNEAQLEKSRLLSDRFSAERPKGSFSTLEIQRTEQGDSAMYLCASSRGTGGFGTQYFGPGTRLTVL.

The chain couples TRBV20-1 to TRBJ2-7; D call uncertain. Trimming shortened V by 6 bases and J by 2 bases, and 8 bases separated the two germline ends. CDR3 length: 11 residues. Per the germline V gene, CDR1 is DFQATT and CDR2 is SNEGSKA (reference sequence). The CDR3 here is CSAPSPYEQYF. CDR3 in DNA: TGCAGTGCCCCCAGTCCCTACGAGCAGTACTTC.

This clone was seen a single time. The genes are TRBV13 and TRBJ2-3; tentatively, D is TRBD1 (5 bases). Germline lookup yields CDR1 PRHDT and CDR2 FYEKMQ (reference sequence). V lost 0 bases, J lost 0 bases, and 13 bases lay in between. The CDR3 totals 17 residues. This chain's CDR3 is CASSLGLQGPSTDTQYF. As DNA, the CDR3 is TGTGCCAGCAGCTTAGGCCTGCAGGGCCCTAGCACAGATACGCAGTATTTT.

In its sample, this clone was seen a few times. V gene TRBV27 combines with J gene TRBJ1-5, with 11 bases matching TRBD1. V dropped 5 bases and J dropped 7; count of bases not matched to a gene: 4. This CDR3 has 14 amino acids. Per germline, CDR1 MNHEY and CDR2 SMNVEV (reference sequence). This chain's CDR3 is CASSQGQGEQPQHF. The CDR3 DNA reads TGTGCCAGCAGTCAGGGACAGGGGGAACAGCCCCAGCATTTT.

In this sample, this clone turned up once. This chain connects TRBV19 to TRBJ2-7, with D tentatively TRBD2 (6 bases). Trimming stripped 0 bases from V and 2 bases from J, with 14 bases between. Per germline, CDR1 LNHDA and CDR2 SQIVND (reference sequence). CDR3 length: 16 amino acids. CDR3 sequence (DNA): TGTGCCAGTAGTATAGATGGTAGCGGCAAGACCTACGAGCAGTACTTC. Its protein product is CASSIDGSGKTYEQYF.

The chain is built from TRBV7-9 and TRBJ1-4; TRBD1 aligns across 9 bases. The CDR3 has 16 residues. The V gene end was trimmed by 6 bases and the J gene end by 6 bases; junction bases not matched to a gene: 11. Germline V gene data show CDR1 as SEHNR and CDR2 as FQNEAQ (reference sequence). The CDR3 is CASSSDRGTSYEKLFF. The CDR3, as DNA: TGTGCCAGCAGTTCGGACAGGGGAACTTCGTATGAAAAACTGTTTTTT.

This rearrangement joins TRBV5-4 to TRBJ1-2; 10 bases match TRBD1. Germline CDR1 SGHNT, CDR2 YYREEE (reference sequence). V dropped 4 bases and J dropped 7; count of bases not matched to a gene: 10. CDR3 length: 15 amino acids. This chain's CDR3 is CASSARQGAQFGYTF. Here the CDR3 DNA reads TGTGCCAGCAGCGCCAGACAGGGGGCGCAGTTTGGCTACACCTTC.

V is TRBV11-2 and J is TRBJ2-1; maybe TRBD1 (6 bases). Germline CDR1 reads SGHAT; CDR2 reads FQNNGV. Trimming pared 0 bases from V and 4 bases from J, leaving 16 bases between. The CDR3 has 17 amino acids. CDR3 region: CASSLEGTTRSYNEQFF. CDR3 DNA sequence: TGTGCCAGCAGCTTAGAGGGGACAACAAGGTCTTACAATGAGCAGTTCTTC.

The genes are TRBV5-6 and TRBJ2-7; unclear D gene. The germline V gene has CDR1 SGHDT and CDR2 YYEEEE. CDR3 size: 12 residues. Between the trimmed V and J ends, which lost 0 bases and 6 bases, there was a span of 7 bases. This CDR3 is CASSLGVSEQYF. CDR3 coding DNA: TGTGCCAGCAGCTTGGGTGTCAGCGAGCAGTACTTC.

This clone turned up a few times. The chain is built from TRBV30 and TRBJ2-7; TRBD2 is a possible D gene (5 bases). The CDR3 loop spans 13 amino acids. V lost 1 base and J 0 bases, leaving 7 bases between the germline ends. Germline values: CDR1 GTSNPN, CDR2 SVGIG (reference sequence). The CDR3 loop reads CAWSAGVSYEQYF. The CDR3 coding sequence is TGTGCCTGGAGTGCCGGGGTCTCCTACGAGCAGTACTTC.

This chain uses TRBV5-6 with TRBJ2-3, with a possible D match to TRBD2 (6 bases). The CDR3 contains 15 residues. Between the trimmed V and J ends, which lost 0 bases and 2 bases, there was a span of 10 bases. Germline CDR1 SGHDT, CDR2 YYEEEE. Here the CDR3 DNA reads TGTGCCAGCAGCTTGGCGGGGGTCCTCACAGATACGCAGTATTTT. Translated, it gives CASSLAGVLTDTQYF.

V usage is TRBV2 and J usage is TRBJ2-4, with a tentative D call TRBD1 (6 bases). The CDR3 runs 14 residues. Trimming removed 3 bases at V and 1 base at J, with 7 bases between. CDR1 and CDR2 (germline): SNHLY, FYNNEI. The CDR3 spells CASSDRGAKNIQYF. CDR3 coding DNA: TGTGCCAGCAGTGACAGGGGTGCCAAAAACATTCAGTACTTC.

The chain employs TRBV27 and TRBJ2-7, with 8 bases aligning to TRBD2. V trimming: 2 bases; J trimming: 3 bases; junction bases outside the gene matches: 6. Germline assignment: CDR1 MNHEY and CDR2 SMNVEV (reference sequence). This CDR3 is 15 amino acids long. The CDR3 sequence: CASSLRGGPLYEQYF. CDR3 nucleotides: TGTGCCAGCAGTTTACGGGGGGGACCCCTCTACGAGCAGTACTTC.

The rearrangement uses TRBV7-9 and TRBJ1-2, with unresolved D. The CDR3 consists of 14 residues. Germline V gene data show CDR1 as SEHNR and CDR2 as FQNEAQ (reference sequence). Trimming removed 1 base at V and 6 bases at J, with 12 bases between. The CDR3 nucleotides read TGTGCCAGCAGCTTAGACGCCTTAAGAGATGGCTACACCTTC. It yields the protein CASSLDALRDGYTF.

This clone was found once. The rearrangement uses TRBV18 and TRBJ1-2; tentatively, D is TRBD1 (6 bases). The ends were cut back, 4 bases at V and 11 bases at J, with 14 bases in the middle. The length of the CDR3 is 12 residues. Germline CDR1 reads KGHSH; CDR2 reads LQKENI. In DNA form, the CDR3 reads TGTGCCAGCTCACAACCCGACAGGAGTTACACCTTC. Residues: CASSQPDRSYTF.

This clone has only a few counts. This chain links TRBV7-2 with TRBJ2-7; 7 nucleotides match TRBD1. V gave up 1 base and J gave up 4 bases; unmatched junction bases: 7. The CDR3 runs to 15 residues. Germline loops: CDR1 SGHTA, CDR2 FQGNSA. The CDR3 loop is CASSLGGRGIYEQYF. CDR3 bases: TGTGCCAGCAGCTTAGGAGGCAGGGGGATATACGAGCAGTACTTC.